This T cell receptor (beta chain) was profiled in a study of shared clonotypes between healthy human individuals. In the study overall: Every donor yielded three CD4 naive, three CD4 memory, two CD8 naive and one CD8 memory plate. Overall study findings and caveats: What limited the represented genetic and exposure-history diversity was the small number of donors. Naive subsets typically showed greater estimated richness than memory subsets.

TCRdb's table, derived via immunoSEQ multiplex PCR, lists solely in-frame clones and lacks some. The profile shows a few million clones, just under 95% of them singletons. A remark on this clone: Its matching antigen is unknown.

This CDR3 contains 16 residues. Germline V gene lookup returns CDR1 SGHRS and CDR2 YFSETQ. V was clipped by 2 bases and J by 3 bases, with 18 bases between them. Naivety among CD8 cells was defined by CD45RO negativity and positive CCR7 selection, thereby excluding terminally differentiated effector memory CD45RA+ cells. The sequencing sample was made of naive CD8+ T cells from PBMCs. The source is a man aged 18 to 30 in good health. Some clones in this sample may be carry-over from other donors' samples. The gene calls are TRBV5-1 and TRBJ2-7; no clear D gene. The CDR3 DNA sequence: TGCGCCAGCAGCTTCGCTCCGTTATCGGCCAACTACGAGCAGTACTTC. It yields the protein CASSFAPLSANYEQYF. The full variable domain, its missing parts supplied by reference TRBV5-1 and TRBJ2-7, is KAGVTQTPRYLIKTRGQQVTLSCSPISGHRSVSWYQQTPGQGLQFLFEYFSETQRNKGNFPGRFSGRQFSNSRSEMNVSTLELGDSALYLCASSFAPLSANYEQYFGPGTRLTVT.